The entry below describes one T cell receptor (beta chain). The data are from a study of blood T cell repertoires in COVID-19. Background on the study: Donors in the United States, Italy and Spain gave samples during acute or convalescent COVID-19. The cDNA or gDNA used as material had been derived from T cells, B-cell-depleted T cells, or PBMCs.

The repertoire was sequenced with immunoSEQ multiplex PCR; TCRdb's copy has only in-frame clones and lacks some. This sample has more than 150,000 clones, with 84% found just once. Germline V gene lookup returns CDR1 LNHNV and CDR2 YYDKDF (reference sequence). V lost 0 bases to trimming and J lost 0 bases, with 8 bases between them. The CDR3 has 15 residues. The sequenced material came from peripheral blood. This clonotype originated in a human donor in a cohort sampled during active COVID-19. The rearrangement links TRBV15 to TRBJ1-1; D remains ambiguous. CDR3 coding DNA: TGTGCCACCAGCAGAGAAGAGGGAATGAACACTGAAGCTTTCTTT. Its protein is CATSREEGMNTEAFF.